This entry concerns a single TCR beta chain. Antigen unknown. TCRdb passed the RT-PCR reads through MiXCR, listing each CDR3 protein once. Among 400,000 to 650,000 distinct CDR3 sequences listed, less than 7.5% were seen once. The sample originates from a study of response to subunit inactivated influenza vaccine. This CDR3 is 13 amino acids long. Trimming at V came to 10 bases and at J to 5 bases, leaving 5 bases not matched to a gene. The germline V gene has CDR1 SNHLY and CDR2 FYNNEI. Study-wide findings and caveats: It was the authors' suggestion that each seasonal influenza vaccination recruits few new T cells.

This TCR came from a man between 50 and 69 years old who received an inactivated influenza vaccine. The specimen was PBMCs from blood, collected around 25 months after vaccination. V usage is TRBV2 and J usage is TRBJ2-2; 9 nucleotides agree with TRBD1. This CDR3 reads CATNRGQTGELFF. The CDR3, as DNA: TGTGCCACTAACAGGGGGCAGACCGGGGAGCTGTTTTTT.